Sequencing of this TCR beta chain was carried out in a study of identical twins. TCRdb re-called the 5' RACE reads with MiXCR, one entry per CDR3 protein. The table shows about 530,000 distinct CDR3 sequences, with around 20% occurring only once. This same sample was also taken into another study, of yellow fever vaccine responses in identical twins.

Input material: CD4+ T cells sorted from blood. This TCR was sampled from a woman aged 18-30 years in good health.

The CDR3 coding sequence is TGCGCCAGCGCCCTGGGGAACACTGAAGCTTTCTTT. The encoded protein is CASALGNTEAFF. V gene TRBV5-1 combines with J gene TRBJ1-1; no definite D call. CDR1 is SGHRS, CDR2 YFSETQ, per germline. The V end was cut by 7 bases, the J end by 1 base, with 8 bases between. This CDR3 spans 12 amino acids.